Below are 3 T cell receptor beta chains sequenced from a single sample in a study of beta chain features in type 1 diabetes. The study reverse transcribed the entire isolated RNA, so it sequenced expressed TCRB transcripts. Libraries were prepared by immunoSEQ multiplex PCR; TCRdb keeps only in-frame clonotypes and omits some of them. Here the sample spans about 410,000 clones, over 11% being singletons. The material sequenced was naive CD4+ T cells from blood. The receptors shown here come from a man aged 25 to 40 in good health.

The chain is built from TRBV25-1 and TRBJ1-1; TRBD1 agrees at 8 bases. V shed 8 bases and J 0 bases; nucleotides not matched to a gene: 5. Looked up from germline, CDR1 is MGHDK and CDR2 is SYGVNS. The CDR3 consists of 14 residues. The CDR3 region is CASGKTGVNTEAFF. The CDR3 region has the DNA TGTGCCAGCGGGAAGACAGGGGTGAACACTGAAGCTTTCTTT.

This clone was detected a few times. The chain combines TRBV11-3 with TRBJ2-1; 7 positions match TRBD1. V shed 2 bases and J 8 bases; nucleotides not matched to a gene: 6. The CDR3 has 14 amino acids. Per germline, CDR1 SGHNT and CDR2 YENEEA. CDR3 nucleotide sequence: TGTGCCAGCAGCTTACTACAGGGGATCCATGAGCAGTTCTTC. The encoded protein is CASSLLQGIHEQFF.

V gene TRBV7-9 combines with J gene TRBJ2-1; 9 bases are shared with TRBD1. With V trimmed by 5 bases and J by 6 bases, 11 bases remained unmatched. The germline CDR1 and CDR2 sequences are SEHNR and FQNEAQ (reference sequence). The CDR3 sequence is 16 residues long. The CDR3 DNA follows: TGTGCCAGCAGCCCTATCACAGGGGGCGGTGGCAATGAGCAGTTCTTC. As protein: CASSPITGGGGNEQFF.